This is a list of T cell receptor beta chains from one sample in a study of T-cell reconstitution after alpha-beta-depleted transplantation in children. TCRdb itself ran the PCR reads through MiXCR, one entry per CDR3 protein. The sample includes over 200,000 distinct CDR3 sequences, around 10% seen only once; the top ten take 5% to 7%. Source: PBMCs from the stem cell graft donor, taken from the stem cell graft. These receptors came from a human donor who donated a stem cell graft to a child with acute lymphoblastic leukemia. The CDR3 runs from the conserved cysteine through the conserved F or W. The D gene is left open where the match is weak. The size entry is marked missing in some rows and otherwise reads once, few, many or a size class.

>.|many|TRBJ2-6|TRBV12-3/TRBV12-4
CASSLWGTGANVLTF
TGTGCCAGCAGTTTATGGGGAACTGGGGCCAACGTCCTGACTTTC
>.|many|TRBJ1-6|TRBV19
CASSLALSSYNSPLHF
TGTGCCAGTAGCCTCGCCTTGAGCTCCTATAATTCACCCCTCCACTTT
>.|many|TRBJ2-2|TRBV7-9
CASSQVGGKNTGELFF
TGTGCCAGCAGCCAGGTTGGGGGAAAGAACACCGGGGAGCTGTTTTTT
>.|many|TRBJ2-3|TRBV7-6
CASTERSTDTQYF
TGTGCCAGCACGGAAAGGAGCACAGATACGCAGTATTTT
>.|.|TRBJ1-6|TRBV7-2
CASSPFIRNSPLHF
TGTGCCAGCAGCCCCTTTATACGTAATTCACCCCTCCACTTT
>TRBD1|few|TRBJ2-4|TRBV5-4
CASSRTGGNIQYF
TGTGCCAGCAGCCGGACAGGGGGAAACATTCAGTACTTC
>TRBD1|.|TRBJ2-7|TRBV5-1
CASMAGGGYEQYF
TGCGCCAGCATGGCAGGGGGCGGCTACGAGCAGTACTTC
>.|.|TRBJ2-5|TRBV11-2
CASSRRRQETQYF
TGTGCCAGCAGCCGGAGGCGGCAAGAGACCCAGTACTTC
>.|few|TRBJ1-2|TRBV12-3/TRBV12-4
CASSYVGGYTF
TGTGCCAGCAGTTACGTAGGAGGCTACACCTTC
>TRBD1|.|TRBJ2-2|TRBV2
CASSAGTANTGELFF
TGTGCCAGCAGCGCCGGGACAGCAAACACCGGGGAGCTGTTTTTT
>.|.|TRBJ2-2|TRBV7-2
CASSTDLGELFF
TGTGCCAGCAGCACCGACCTCGGGGAGCTGTTTTTT
>.|few|TRBJ2-3|TRBV10-3
CAIQGFSTDTQYF
TGTGCCATCCAGGGTTTTAGCACAGATACGCAGTATTTT
>.|few|TRBJ2-3|TRBV5-1
CASSLVTQGGTQYF
TGCGCCAGCAGCTTGGTAACCCAGGGCGGAACGCAGTATTTT
>TRBD1|.|TRBJ1-1|TRBV12-3/TRBV12-4
CASCWGVGTGKQGNTEAFF
TGTGCCAGCTGTTGGGGTGTAGGGACAGGGAAGCAGGGGAACACTGAAGCTTTCTTT
>TRBD1|few|TRBJ1-2|TRBV7-9
CASSFGPTGGYTF
TGTGCCAGCAGCTTCGGACCGACAGGGGGCTACACCTTC
>.|.|TRBJ1-1|TRBV6-4
CASSRTAGDTEAFF
TGTGCCAGCAGTCGAACAGCGGGGGACACTGAAGCTTTCTTT
>.|.|TRBJ2-7|TRBV7-2
CASSFVTGEQYF
TGTGCCAGCAGCTTCGTGACGGGCGAGCAGTACTTC
>.|few|TRBJ1-2|TRBV12-3/TRBV12-4
CASKGHPNYGYTF
TGTGCCAGCAAGGGACACCCCAACTATGGCTACACCTTC
>.|many|TRBJ2-3|TRBV20-1
CSARDYRSVDTQYF
TGCAGTGCTAGAGACTATCGCTCAGTGGATACGCAGTATTTT
>TRBD1|many|TRBJ1-3|TRBV20-1
CSARNPGTGLGNTIYF
TGCAGTGCCCGGAACCCCGGGACAGGGCTTGGAAACACCATATATTTT
>TRBD1|many|TRBJ1-4|TRBV5-6
CASSLVRTGGVNEKLFF
TGTGCCAGCAGCTTGGTTCGGACAGGGGGTGTTAATGAAAAACTGTTTTTT
>TRBD1|.|TRBJ1-1|TRBV5-5
CASCETGLLNTEAFF
TGTGCCAGCTGCGAGACAGGGTTACTCAACACTGAAGCTTTCTTT
>.|few|TRBJ2-7|TRBV4-3
CASSQDFSSYEQYF
TGCGCCAGCAGCCAAGATTTTTCCTCCTACGAGCAGTACTTC
>TRBD1|.|TRBJ2-3|TRBV10-3
CAIRGQGLDTQYF
TGTGCCATCAGGGGACAGGGTTTAGATACGCAGTATTTT
>TRBD2|many|TRBJ2-1|TRBV3-1
CASSPPGLPLGQFF
TGTGCCAGCAGCCCACCGGGACTACCTCTAGGGCAGTTCTTC
>.|.|TRBJ1-4|TRBV6-5
CASSYSDGGRGGEKLFF
TGTGCCAGCAGTTACTCGGACGGGGGACGGGGGGGTGAAAAACTGTTTTTT
>.|.|TRBJ2-3|TRBV5-6
CASSYGPRVGTDTQYF
TGTGCCAGCAGCTACGGACCACGGGTGGGCACAGATACGCAGTATTTT
>.|.|TRBJ2-2|TRBV3-1
CASSWVGGRNTGELFF
TGTGCCAGCAGCTGGGTGGGGGGTCGGAACACCGGGGAGCTGTTTTTT
>.|.|TRBJ2-7|TRBV5-4
CASSLSAPGTSAYEQYF
TGTGCCAGCAGCTTATCGGCCCCCGGGACGTCGGCCTACGAGCAGTACTTC
>.|many|TRBJ1-4|TRBV2
CASSGHAEKLFF
TGTGCCAGCAGTGGACATGCTGAAAAACTGTTTTTT
>.|few|TRBJ1-1|TRBV7-9
CASSLEAGMGTEAFF
TGTGCCAGCAGCTTAGAGGCGGGGATGGGCACTGAAGCTTTCTTT
>.|.|TRBJ2-5|TRBV27
CASGGTRGETQYF
TGTGCCAGCGGGGGTACCCGAGGAGAGACCCAGTACTTC
>.|many|TRBJ1-1|TRBV5-1
CASSLTQGANSYTEAFF
TGCGCCAGCAGCTTGACCCAGGGCGCAAATTCGTACACTGAAGCTTTCTTT
>TRBD2|many|TRBJ2-3|TRBV6-5
CASSYSTSGGRADTQYF
TGTGCCAGCAGTTACTCGACTAGCGGGGGGAGGGCAGATACGCAGTATTTT
>.|many|TRBJ2-2|TRBV7-8
CASSLAGRTGGELFF
TGTGCCAGCAGCTTAGCCGGCCGAACGGGCGGGGAGCTGTTTTTT
>TRBD1|.|TRBJ1-2|TRBV9
CASSFQTGNYGYTF
TGTGCCAGCAGCTTCCAGACAGGGAACTATGGCTACACCTTC
>.|many|TRBJ2-7|TRBV12-3/TRBV12-4
CASSPRRGQYFYEQYF
TGTGCCAGCAGTCCGCGAAGAGGACAGTACTTCTACGAGCAGTACTTC
>TRBD1|many|TRBJ1-1|TRBV15
CATSLLGQMNTEAFF
TGTGCCACCAGCTTGTTGGGACAGATGAACACTGAAGCTTTCTTT
>.|few|TRBJ1-2|TRBV6-2/TRBV6-3
CASSSQRGYGYTF
TGTGCCAGCAGTTCTCAGCGGGGCTATGGCTACACCTTC
>TRBD1|many|TRBJ2-7|TRBV7-2
CASSWTGTGNHEQYF
TGTGCCAGCAGCTGGACCGGGACAGGGAACCACGAGCAGTACTTC
>.|few|TRBJ2-5|TRBV20-1
CSAHLFVAGETQYF
TGCAGTGCCCACCTTTTCGTGGCCGGAGAGACCCAGTACTTC
>.|.|TRBJ1-5|TRBV15
CATSRDLGGDGNQPQHF
TGTGCCACCAGCAGAGATCTCGGCGGGGATGGCAATCAGCCCCAGCATTTT